This T cell receptor beta chain was sequenced for a study of neurological immune-mediated disorders. Study conclusions and caveats: Expanded clones shared no identical CDR3 amino acid sequences across subjects, which suggested private TCR-beta repertoires in all groups.

Sequencing runs each generated in excess of 180 million TCR-beta sequences derived from 15-18 subjects. MiXCR, applied by TCRdb to the 5' RACE reads, yields one record per CDR3 protein. The table shows fewer than 45,000 distinct CDR3 sequences, with roughly 7% occurring only once. Stored at -80 C, 2 million PBMCs were the source of the unsorted libraries. V gave up 2 bases and J gave up 2 bases; unmatched junction bases: 2. Germline CDR1 is SGHTA and CDR2 is FQGNSA. CDR3 size: 15 residues. This clonotype was seen repeatedly, ten times or more. Its antigen remains unidentified. This receptor was taken from a woman aged 40 to 50 in good health. Material: PBMCs. This rearrangement joins TRBV7-2 to TRBJ2-7; 11 bases are a match to TRBD2. DNA of the CDR3: TGTGCCAGCAGCTTAATAGCGGGAGGGACCTACGAGCAGTACTTC. Its translation is CASSLIAGGTYEQYF.